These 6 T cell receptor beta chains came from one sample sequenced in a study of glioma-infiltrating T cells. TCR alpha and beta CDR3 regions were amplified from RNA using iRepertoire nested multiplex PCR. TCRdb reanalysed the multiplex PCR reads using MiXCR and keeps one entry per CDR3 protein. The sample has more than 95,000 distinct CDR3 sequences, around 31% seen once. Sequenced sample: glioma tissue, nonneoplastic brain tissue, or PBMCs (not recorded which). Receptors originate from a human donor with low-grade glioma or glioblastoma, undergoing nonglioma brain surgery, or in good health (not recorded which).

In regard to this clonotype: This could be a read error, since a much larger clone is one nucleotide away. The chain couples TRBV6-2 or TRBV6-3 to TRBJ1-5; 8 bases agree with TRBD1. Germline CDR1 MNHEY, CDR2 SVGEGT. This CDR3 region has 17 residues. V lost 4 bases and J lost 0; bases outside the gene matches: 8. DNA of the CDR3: TGTGCCAGCAGTTGGAGGACAGGGTGGAATAGCAATCAGCCCCAGCATTTT. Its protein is CASSWRTGWNSNQPQHF.

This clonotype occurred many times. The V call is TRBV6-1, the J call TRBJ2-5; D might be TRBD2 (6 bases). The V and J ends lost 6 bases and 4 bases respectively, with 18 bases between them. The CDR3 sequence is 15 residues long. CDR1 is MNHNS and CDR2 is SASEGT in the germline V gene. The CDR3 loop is CASSHGGLRLETQYF. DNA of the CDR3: TGTGCCAGCAGCCACGGGGGACTGCGGTTAGAGACCCAGTACTTC.

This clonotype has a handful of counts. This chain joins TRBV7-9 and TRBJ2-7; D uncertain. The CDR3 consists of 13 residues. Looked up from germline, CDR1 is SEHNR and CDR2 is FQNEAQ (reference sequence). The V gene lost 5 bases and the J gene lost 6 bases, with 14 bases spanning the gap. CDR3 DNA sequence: TGTGCCAGCAGCCCCGGTGGGTCTGGCGAGCAGTACTTC. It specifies CASSPGGSGEQYF.

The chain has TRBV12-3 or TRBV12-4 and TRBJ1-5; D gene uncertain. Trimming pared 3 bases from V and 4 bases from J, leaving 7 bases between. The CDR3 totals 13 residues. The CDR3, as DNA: TGTGCCAGCAGTTTTCGGGGTAATCAGCCCCAGCATTTT. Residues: CASSFRGNQPQHF.

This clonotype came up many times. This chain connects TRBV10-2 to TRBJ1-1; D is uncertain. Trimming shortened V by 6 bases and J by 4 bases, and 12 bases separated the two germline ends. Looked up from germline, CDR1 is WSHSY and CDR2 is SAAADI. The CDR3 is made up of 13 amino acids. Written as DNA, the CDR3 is TGCGCCAGCAGGAAGGGATCGGGCACTGAAGCTTTCTTT. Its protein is CASRKGSGTEAFF.

The CDR3 loop is CNATIWYSYEQYF. For the CDR3, the DNA is TGCAATGCCACTATCTGGTACTCCTACGAGCAGTACTTC. This chain joins TRBV20-1 and TRBJ2-7; D ambiguous. Germline V gene data show CDR1 as DFQATT and CDR2 as SNEGSKA (reference sequence). The length of the CDR3 is 13 residues.